These 25 T cell receptor beta chains came from one sample sequenced in a study of blood T cell repertoires in COVID-19. Data came from immunoSEQ multiplex PCR; TCRdb stores just in-frame clones and leaves some out. The sample lists over 250,000 clones; 88% were seen once. The source material was PBMCs or T cells enriched from blood (not recorded which). These receptors originate from a woman aged 55-75 years in a cohort exposed to, infected with or recovered from COVID-19 (not recorded which).

This clone was seen a single time. This rearrangement joins TRBV5-1 to TRBJ2-1, with a weak D call TRBD2 (6 bases). The CDR3 runs to 17 residues. The V and J ends lost 0 bases and 3 bases respectively, with 16 bases between them. Germline lookup yields CDR1 SGHRS and CDR2 YFSETQ. CDR3 coding DNA: TGCGCCAGCAGCTTGGAAACTAGCAATTCGTACTACAATGAGCAGTTCTTC. It encodes CASSLETSNSYYNEQFF.

This chain links TRBV27 with TRBJ1-1; a possible D gene is TRBD1 (6 bases). Germline V lookup: CDR1 MNHEY, CDR2 SMNVEV (reference sequence). Trimming cost V 5 bases and J 6 bases, with 16 bases left between them. The CDR3 consists of 14 residues. CDR3 region: CASSPAGQFSEAFF. CDR3 bases: TGTGCCAGCAGTCCGGCCGGACAGTTTTCTGAAGCTTTCTTT.

The V gene is TRBV3-1 (or the pseudogene TRBV3-2), the J gene TRBJ1-6, with a tentative D call TRBD1 (6 bases). Germline CDR1 reads LGHDT; CDR2 reads YNNKEL (reference sequence). Trimming took off 4 bases at V and 1 base at J, with 8 bases between the two ends. The CDR3 runs 15 residues. CDR3 in amino acids: CASSPQGSYNSPLHF. In DNA, the CDR3 is TGTGCCAGCAGCCCTCAGGGGTCCTATAATTCACCCCTCCACTTT.

The genes are TRBV25-1 and TRBJ2-2; TRBD1 matches at 10 bases. V dropped 6 bases and J dropped 1; count of bases not matched to a gene: 8. Germline assignment: CDR1 MGHDK and CDR2 SYGVNS. The CDR3 is 17 residues long. CDR3 amino acids: CASSPRWTGGNTGELFF. In DNA, the CDR3 is TGTGCCAGCAGCCCCCGGTGGACAGGGGGGAACACCGGGGAGCTGTTTTTT.

The chain carries TRBV28 and TRBJ1-2; 7 bases agree with TRBD1. The J segment lost 4 bases and the V segment lost 2 bases, leaving 4 bases of the junction unmatched. The CDR3 has 14 residues. The germline CDR1 and CDR2 sequences are MDHEN and SYDVKM. CDR3: CASSLRQGGYGYTF. CDR3 sequence (DNA): TGTGCCAGCAGTTTACGACAGGGCGGCTATGGCTACACCTTC.

J is TRBJ1-1 and V is TRBV29-1; TRBD1 matches 7 bases. Germline CDR1 and CDR2: SQVTM and ANQGSEA. With 7 bases clipped from V and 7 bases from J, the junction kept 3 bases outside the gene matches. CDR3 size: 10 residues. Written as DNA, the CDR3 is TGCAGCGCCGGGGACAGTGAAGCTTTCTTT. Translated: CSAGDSEAFF.

The V gene is TRBV25-1, the J gene TRBJ1-2; TRBD1 aligns across 8 bases. Trimming cost V 4 bases and J 2 bases; bases outside gene matches: 12. Per the germline V gene, CDR1 is MGHDK and CDR2 is SYGVNS. This CDR3 has 17 amino acids. CDR3 in amino acids: CASSGIGTGRSNYGYTF. CDR3 sequence (DNA): TGTGCCAGCAGTGGAATCGGGACAGGAAGGTCCAACTATGGCTACACCTTC.

Comments on this clone: Other DNA sequences in the sample encode the same CDR3. V and J are TRBV19 and TRBJ1-5; TRBD1 is a possible D gene (6 bases). Germline CDR1 LNHDA, CDR2 SQIVND (reference sequence). Trimming removed 3 bases at V and 4 bases at J, with 10 bases between. The CDR3 loop spans 14 amino acids. The CDR3 protein is CASSIGQLNQPQHF. As DNA, the CDR3 is TGTGCCAGTAGTATTGGACAGCTGAATCAGCCCCAGCATTTT.

The V and J genes are TRBV27 and TRBJ2-7, with 9 bases identical to TRBD2. Germline V gene sequence: CDR1 MNHEY, CDR2 SMNVEV (reference sequence). The CDR3 has 14 residues. Trimming cost V 2 bases and J 4 bases; bases outside gene matches: 3. The CDR3 sequence: CASSLGTSQYEQYF. The CDR3 DNA follows: TGTGCCAGCAGTTTAGGGACTAGCCAGTACGAGCAGTACTTC.

The chain carries TRBV28 and TRBJ1-2; D is uncertain. This CDR3 comprises 13 residues. CDR1 MDHEN and CDR2 SYDVKM come from the germline V gene. Trimming stripped 3 bases from V and 4 bases from J, with 9 bases between. The CDR3 loop is CASSFGEPYGYTF. CDR3 bases: TGTGCCAGCAGTTTCGGGGAGCCCTATGGCTACACCTTC.

This chain connects TRBV7-2 to TRBJ1-3; D is unclear. This CDR3 region has 15 residues. Trimming cost V 1 base and J 2 bases, with 9 bases left between them. Germline assignment: CDR1 SGHTA and CDR2 FQGNSA. Written as DNA, the CDR3 is TGTGCCAGCAGCTTAGGTCCAGGTACTGGAAACACCATATATTTT. Translated: CASSLGPGTGNTIYF.

The chain joins TRBV4-1 to TRBJ1-5; D call uncertain. Germline assignment: CDR1 MGHRA and CDR2 YSYEKL. The CDR3 contains 16 residues. Trimming took 1 base from V and 1 from J, leaving 11 bases between them. CDR3 sequence reads: CASSQVQVRSNQPQHF. The CDR3 bases are TGCGCCAGCAGCCAAGTCCAGGTTAGGAGCAATCAGCCCCAGCATTTT.

CDR3 in DNA: TGCGCCAGCAGCTTGGTCCGGGCAGGGGTTGAGGATGGCTACACCTTC. It encodes CASSLVRAGVEDGYTF. The gene calls are TRBV5-1 and TRBJ1-2; D is possibly TRBD1 (6 bases). The CDR3 length is 16 residues. CDR1 and CDR2 (germline): SGHRS, YFSETQ. V lost 0 bases, J lost 6 bases, and 18 bases lay in between.

The J gene is TRBJ1-1, the V gene TRBV27; D is undetermined. Trimming cost V 7 bases and J 4 bases, with 13 bases left between them. The CDR3 totals 13 residues. The germline gives CDR1 MNHEY, CDR2 SMNVEV (reference sequence). Here the CDR3 reads CASTPGKLTEAFF. CDR3 nucleotides: TGTGCCAGCACCCCGGGGAAACTCACTGAAGCTTTCTTT.

This chain uses TRBV4-2 with TRBJ2-7, with a weak D call TRBD2 (6 bases). The germline V gene has CDR1 LGHNA and CDR2 YNFKEQ. The CDR3 extends over 13 amino acids. V shed 0 bases and J shed 4 bases, with 7 bases lying between them. In DNA, the CDR3 is TGTGCCAGCAGCCAAGATCGGGGGTACGAGCAGTACTTC. Protein sequence: CASSQDRGYEQYF.

J is TRBJ2-7 and V is TRBV18, with TRBD1 matching 10 bases. CDR1 KGHSH and CDR2 LQKENI come from the germline V gene. The V gene end was trimmed by 4 bases and the J gene end by 7 bases; junction bases not matched to a gene: 7. There are 14 residues in the CDR3. CDR3 protein: CASSQGTGEGEQYF. CDR3 nucleotides: TGTGCCAGCTCACAAGGGACAGGGGAAGGGGAGCAGTACTTC.

The count of this clone is one. The rearrangement joins TRBV5-1 to TRBJ2-1; 7 bases match TRBD1. Germline CDR1 reads SGHRS; CDR2 reads YFSETQ. V trimming: 5 bases; J trimming: 10 bases; junction bases outside the gene matches: 9. This CDR3 region has 13 residues. In DNA form, the CDR3 reads TGCGCCAGCAGACTGGACAGGCCAAGAGAGCAGTTCTTC. It codes for CASRLDRPREQFF.

This chain links TRBV7-9 with TRBJ2-1; TRBD2 matches 8 bases. J lost 5 bases, V lost 1 base, and 10 bases had no gene match. CDR1 SEHNR and CDR2 FQNEAQ come from the germline V gene (reference sequence). This CDR3 region has 17 residues. Here the CDR3 reads CASSLGFLGAGDNEQFF. The CDR3 nucleotides are TGTGCCAGCAGCTTAGGATTCTTAGGAGCGGGAGACAATGAGCAGTTCTTC.

The chain recombines TRBV7-2 with TRBJ2-7, with 7 bases aligning to TRBD2. The V gene end was trimmed by 3 bases and the J gene end by 1 base; junction bases not matched to a gene: 3. Germline-derived CDR1 and CDR2 are SGHTA and FQGNSA. This CDR3 contains 14 residues. The CDR3: CASSFRGSSYEQYF. CDR3 sequence (DNA): TGTGCCAGCAGCTTTCGCGGGAGTTCCTACGAGCAGTACTTC.

This chain uses TRBV5-4 with TRBJ1-2; 10 bases fit TRBD1. This CDR3 is 13 amino acids long. V trimming: 4 bases; J trimming: 6 bases; junction bases outside the gene matches: 3. Germline lookup yields CDR1 SGHNT and CDR2 YYREEE (reference sequence). The CDR3 DNA sequence: TGTGCCAGCAGCCGTGGGACAGGGGATGGCTACACCTTC. This codes for CASSRGTGDGYTF.

The chain combines TRBV29-1 with TRBJ2-1; 8 bases fit TRBD1. The junction had 9 bases not matched to a gene; V was cut back by 1 base and J by 7 bases. CDR3 length: 15 residues. In germline, CDR1 is SQVTM, CDR2 ANQGSEA. CDR3 sequence: CSVEGGAGGTNEQFF. In DNA form, the CDR3 reads TGCAGCGTTGAAGGAGGAGCAGGGGGCACAAATGAGCAGTTCTTC.

This clone has just a few counts. The chain uses TRBV5-4 and TRBJ1-2; D gene ambiguous. The CDR3 contains 15 residues. Trimming cost V 3 bases and J 0 bases, with 12 bases left between them. Germline values: CDR1 SGHNT, CDR2 YYREEE (reference sequence). This CDR3 is CASSSTLIANYGYTF. CDR3 DNA sequence: TGTGCCAGCAGCTCCACCCTGATAGCTAACTATGGCTACACCTTC.

J is TRBJ2-1 and V is TRBV11-2; 12 positions match TRBD2. The germline V gene has CDR1 SGHAT and CDR2 FQNNGV. Trimming took 4 bases from V and 3 from J; bases not matched to a gene: 1. The CDR3 covers 15 residues. Written as DNA, the CDR3 is TGTGCCAGCAGCTGGGGACTAGCGGGCTACAATGAGCAGTTCTTC. Translation: CASSWGLAGYNEQFF.

The CDR3 region is CASSARDNEQFF. The DNA of the CDR3 is TGTGCCAGCAGCGCCCGCGACAATGAGCAGTTCTTC. The chain joins TRBV11-3 to TRBJ2-1, with D unclear. Germline V gene sequence: CDR1 SGHNT, CDR2 YENEEA. The CDR3 length is 12 residues. V lost 5 bases, J lost 5 bases, and 7 bases lay in between.

V gene TRBV5-1 combines with J gene TRBJ2-7; possibly TRBD1 for D (5 bases). There are 14 residues in the CDR3. CDR1 is SGHRS, CDR2 YFSETQ, per germline. Trimming removed 0 bases at V and 5 bases at J, with 12 bases between. The CDR3, as DNA: TGCGCCAGCAGCTTGGGTCAGGGAATCGACGAGCAGTACTTC. This sequence encodes CASSLGQGIDEQYF.